A selection of T cell receptor beta chains follows, all from one sample in a study of T cells in Graves' hyperthyroidism and ophthalmopathy. TCRdb independently ran MiXCR on the multiplex PCR reads; one entry per CDR3 protein. The sample holds about 350,000 distinct CDR3 sequences, 15% to 20% seen once. Sequencing used blood. The source of these receptors is a woman younger than 30 with Graves' hyperthyroidism. The CDR3 runs from the conserved cysteine through the conserved F or W. Each record gives: J gene, clone size, V gene, D gene, CDR3 protein, CDR3 DNA. A D gene is named only where the DNA matches it firmly. The size entry is marked missing in some rows and otherwise reads once, few, many or a size class.

TRBJ1-3 | few | TRBV18 | . | CASSPMAYSGNTIYF | TGTGCCAGCTCACCAATGGCCTACTCTGGAAACACCATATATTTT
TRBJ1-2 | . | TRBV19 | . | CASSISVYGYTF | TGTGCCAGTAGTATCAGTGTCTATGGCTACACCTTC
TRBJ1-1 | few | TRBV30 | . | CAWSVGAGLEAFF | TGTGCCTGGAGTGTCGGGGCGGGGCTTGAAGCTTTCTTT
TRBJ2-7 | . | TRBV6-1 | . | CASSQGLGYEQYF | TGTGCCAGCAGTCAAGGACTGGGTTACGAGCAGTACTTC
TRBJ1-5 | . | TRBV6-1 | TRBD1 | CASMPRDRGPNQPQHF | TGTGCCAGCATGCCCCGGGACAGGGGACCCAATCAGCCCCAGCATTTT
TRBJ1-1 | many | TRBV6-5 | . | CASSTAGVFTEAFF | TGTGCCAGCAGTACTGCAGGGGTTTTCACTGAAGCTTTCTTT
TRBJ1-1 | many | TRBV9 | . | CASLKRRSTEGNTEAFF | TGTGCCAGCTTAAAGCGACGTTCGACAGAAGGAAACACTGAAGCTTTCTTT
TRBJ2-7 | many | TRBV27 | . | CASSRGGTAAYEQYF | TGTGCCAGCAGCCGTGGAGGGACCGCGGCCTACGAGCAGTACTTC
TRBJ1-2 | many | TRBV4-2 | . | CASSQRQGYTF | TGTGCCAGCAGCCAAAGGCAAGGCTACACCTTC
TRBJ2-3 | many | TRBV2 | TRBD2 | CATVGLAGDYTQYF | TGTGCCACCGTCGGACTAGCGGGGGATTATACGCAGTATTTT
TRBJ1-1 | . | TRBV20-1 | TRBD1 | CSALTDRVGTEAFF | TGCAGTGCTCTCACGGACAGGGTCGGTACTGAAGCTTTCTTT
TRBJ1-3 | many | TRBV28 | . | CASSEQIVSGNTIYF | TGTGCCAGCAGTGAACAGATAGTATCTGGAAACACCATATATTTT
TRBJ1-1 | many | TRBV6-5 | . | CASSYSPPSNTEAFF | TGTGCCAGCAGTTACTCCCCCCCATCGAACACTGAAGCTTTCTTT
TRBJ1-1 | . | TRBV5-1 | . | CASSVSGGPNTEAFF | TGCGCCAGCAGCGTATCCGGGGGTCCGAACACTGAAGCTTTCTTT
TRBJ2-5 | . | TRBV7-3 | TRBD1 | CASSSGTAETQYF | TGTGCCAGCAGCTCCGGGACAGCGGAGACCCAGTACTTC
TRBJ1-1 | many | TRBV7-9 | . | CASTLWVNTEAFF | TGTGCCAGCACACTTTGGGTGAACACTGAAGCTTTCTTT
TRBJ1-1 | many | TRBV20-1 | . | CSARDPPGIEAFF | TGCAGTGCTAGAGATCCCCCGGGAATTGAAGCTTTCTTT
TRBJ1-1 | many | TRBV29-1 | TRBD1 | CSVDETGGRNTEAFF | TGCAGCGTTGATGAGACAGGGGGACGGAACACTGAAGCTTTCTTT
TRBJ2-5 | many | TRBV12-3/TRBV12-4 | TRBD2 | CASSWTSGPGTQYF | TGTGCCAGCAGTTGGACTAGCGGCCCAGGGACCCAGTACTTC
TRBJ2-7 | few | TRBV12-3/TRBV12-4 | . | CASSAVREQYF | TGTGCCAGCAGTGCCGTCCGGGAGCAGTACTTC
TRBJ1-2 | many | TRBV2 | . | CASTYSRGNDYTF | TGTGCCAGCACATATTCCCGGGGGAATGACTACACCTTC
TRBJ1-2 | many | TRBV19 | . | CASCPSGRTRVHGYTF | TGTGCCAGTTGCCCCTCGGGGAGGACGCGAGTTCATGGCTACACCTTC